This T cell receptor beta chain was identified during a study of T cells in Graves' hyperthyroidism and ophthalmopathy (dated by TCRdb to the late 2010s). Study-level background: Peripheral blood was sampled at the time of initial diagnosis, prior to any treatment. An independent validation cohort of 18 to 20 hyperthyroidism patients and approximately 17 patients who later progressed to ophthalmopathy tested prospective prediction of ophthalmopathy. According to the paper, TCR Vbeta CDR3 sequencing was carried out on 135 peripheral blood samples, which came from more than 40 ophthalmopathy, approximately 72 hyperthyroidism and approximately 17 progressor patients. After sampling, hyperthyroidism patients received methimazole starting at 30 mg daily, and ophthalmopathy patients received high-dose intravenous methylprednisolone. The roughly 90 discovery patients were divided at random into training and test sets in a 7:3 ratio. To identify TCR V-J signatures that set the groups apart, the researchers used a discovery cohort of roughly 100 patients, made up of under 45 with Graves' ophthalmopathy and 57 with stable Graves' hyperthyroidism. In several Graves' hyperthyroidism patients, the study also compared T-cell repertoires from thyroid tissue with T-cell repertoires from blood.

Notes on this clonotype: Its antigen remains unidentified. Base-call qualities are not available, and no considerably larger clone is one nucleotide away.

The TCR beta CDR3 regions were amplified from RNA transcripts. For the first round of RT-PCR on the TCR CDR3, the HTBI primer set was used together with the Qiagen OneStep RT-PCR kit. Libraries were constructed in a second round of multiplex PCR, after which size selection and purification were performed. Paired-end sequencing of the libraries was performed with 100 bp reads on an Illumina HiSeq2000. The authors' pipeline ran thus. Raw data were processed with SOAPnuke, discarding reads with adapters, uncalled bases, mean Phred below 15, or no exact constant-primer or identifier match. COPE v1.2.5 was used to merge the high-quality paired reads, and each unique nucleotide sequence was defined as a clonotype. MiTCR v1.1 was used to align the clonotypes against IMGT TRBV, TRBD and TRBJ reference segments. The analysis included only V-J combinations with a frequency above 0.0001, which together covered around 99% of the repertoires. A TCS score was defined as the ratio between F50 (clonal expansion) and ExV (chaos), using BLOSUM62-based TCRdist between CDR3 peptides within each V-J. Welch's t-statistics and random forest reduced around 520 V-J features to 13, which were used in a naive Bayes classifier (R e1071). Starting from the raw public reads, TCRdb applied fastp trimming at Q25, assembled clones with MiXCR and retained in-frame beta chains. Rows are unified per CDR3 protein, each entry keeping the most common DNA and genes. For this entry, the V and J calls and clone size follow TCRdb and not the study's own pipeline. Within this sample are approximately 330,000 distinct CDR3 sequences, with over 20% of them counted one time only. Of the sample, about 50% is held by the ten largest clones.

Stable Graves' hyperthyroidism was defined as no progression to ophthalmopathy during 18 months of follow-up. Hyperthyroidism patients were newly diagnosed, with disease duration under 2 months, and aged 18 to 65 years. Patients with uncontrolled infections, other autoimmune diseases, pregnancy or lactation were excluded. Diagnoses were established on the basis of clinical symptoms, serum thyroxine and TRAb, thyroid ultrasound, and orbital computed tomography. Ficoll-Paque density gradient centrifugation was used to isolate PBMCs from 9.5 to 10 ml of fresh peripheral blood. Total RNA was extracted using Trizol reagent, and RNA quality was assessed on an Agilent 2100 Bioanalyzer. The research as a whole found: Most expanded thyroid clonotypes (frequency above 0.001) were also found in blood, which suggests that blood repertoires may mirror thyroid immune responses. In validation, the model predicted progression to ophthalmopathy a median of roughly 6.5 months before onset, with approximately 68% sensitivity and 72.22% specificity. No statistical method was used to fix the sample size in advance, and group allocation was not hidden from the investigators. In cross-validation, a model built on a 13 V-J signature told ophthalmopathy apart from stable hyperthyroidism with approximately 90% sensitivity and roughly 83% specificity, and in testing the same model reached 80%/75%.

The specimen was blood. This clonotype originated in a woman aged 45-65 years with Graves' hyperthyroidism.

For the CDR3, the sequence is CASSRRQRPNEKLFF. Read as DNA, the sequence is TGTGCCAGCAGCCGAAGACAGCGGCCTAATGAAAAACTGTTTTTT. The V gene is TRBV12-3 or TRBV12-4 and the J gene is TRBJ1-4; a weak D assignment points to TRBD1 (5 bases agree). The CDR3 contains 15 residues, cysteine and phenylalanine counted. The only DNA kept is the CDR3, 45 bases in frame from the first base. V gives up 6 bases and J gives up 3 bases, and the segment between their germline ends measures 14 bases.